The T cell receptor beta chain described here comes from a study of T cell responses to AZD1222 COVID-19 vaccine. This table comes from immunoSEQ multiplex PCR, and its TCRdb copy is limited to in-frame clones, with some not included. The top ten hold over 1.2% of the sample, which has about 100,000 clones, around 84% seen once. This clone appeared once. Its antigen is unknown. General study points: Repertoires were obtained only post-peak T cell response.

Germline V gene lookup returns CDR1 MNHEY and CDR2 SVGAGI. The V segment lost 10 bases and the J segment 1 base; nucleotides outside the gene matches: 7. This CDR3 is 14 amino acids long. The chain joins TRBV6-5 to TRBJ1-5; 7 nucleotides agree with TRBD1. The material was peripheral blood, obtained on day 0 of AZD1222 vaccination. This receptor was obtained from an adult in good health. CDR3 in DNA: TGTGCCACCAAACAGGGGACAAGCAATCAGCCCCAGCATTTT. Protein product: CATKQGTSNQPQHF.